Following are 17 T cell receptor beta chains from one sample sequenced in a study of T cell responses to AZD1222 COVID-19 vaccine. The data were produced by immunoSEQ multiplex PCR, yet TCRdb's version contains in-frame clones alone and is incomplete. The sample has 75,000 to 100,000 clones; approximately 94% are singletons. Here the sequenced sample was peripheral blood, taken on day 0 of AZD1222 vaccination. These receptors were obtained from an adult in good health.

V is TRBV4-1 and J is TRBJ2-2, with D perhaps assigned TRBD1 or TRBD2 (5 bases each). Germline V gives CDR1 MGHRA, CDR2 YSYEKL. The CDR3 is made up of 14 amino acids. Deletions cut 5 bases from V and 5 bases from J, with 12 bases between. The chain's CDR3 is CASSDRGGTGELFF. Here the CDR3 DNA reads TGCGCCAGCAGCGATCGTGGGGGAACCGGGGAGCTGTTTTTT.

The CDR3 sequence is CASSHRGIYGYTF. CDR3 in DNA: TGCGCCAGCAGTCACCGGGGTATCTATGGCTACACCTTC. This rearrangement joins TRBV23-1 to TRBJ1-2; D is unclear. Being an ORF, TRBV23-1 has a function that is uncertain. Deletions cut 3 bases from V and 4 bases from J, with 9 bases between. The CDR3 has 13 residues.

V and J are TRBV5-1 and TRBJ2-3; the match to TRBD1 covers 7 bases. Germline CDR1 is SGHRS and CDR2 is YFSETQ. The ends lost 0 bases at V and 2 bases at J; junction bases unmatched: 6. The CDR3 is 16 residues long. CDR3 coding DNA: TGCGCCAGCAGCTTGGCTGGACAGGCCTACACAGATACGCAGTATTTT. This translates into CASSLAGQAYTDTQYF.

The chain links TRBV5-1 to TRBJ2-7; tentative D call: TRBD1 (6 bases). This CDR3 has 14 amino acids. Trimming cost V 4 bases and J 1 base, with 12 bases left between them. Per germline, CDR1 SGHRS and CDR2 YFSETQ. CDR3 nucleotides: TGCGCCAGCAGCAAGGAAGGACAGTCCTACGAGCAGTACTTC. This translates into CASSKEGQSYEQYF.

This clone is a singleton in its sample. The V and J genes are TRBV19 and TRBJ2-7; a weak D match, TRBD1 (5 bases). Trimming took off 6 bases at V and 3 bases at J, with 15 bases between the two ends. Germline V gene lookup returns CDR1 LNHDA and CDR2 SQIVND (reference sequence). The length of the CDR3 is 14 residues. The CDR3 sequence is CASSPTDSHYEQYF. CDR3 in DNA: TGTGCCAGTAGCCCGACAGATTCTCACTACGAGCAGTACTTC.

V usage is TRBV11-2 and J usage is TRBJ1-5; 7 bases map to TRBD1. The CDR3 is 14 amino acids. Germline CDR1 and CDR2: SGHAT and FQNNGV. The V segment lost 4 bases and the J segment 7 bases; nucleotides outside the gene matches: 7. The CDR3 DNA sequence: TGTGCCAGCAGCTCCGGACAGGTCGGGCAGCCCCAGCATTTT. Protein sequence: CASSSGQVGQPQHF.

The chain combines TRBV6-5 with TRBJ1-1, with 8 bases identical to TRBD1. The trim removed 7 bases at V and 5 bases at J, leaving 9 bases unmatched. The CDR3 consists of 14 residues. Germline V gene data show CDR1 as MNHEY and CDR2 as SVGAGI. The CDR3 DNA follows: TGTGCCAGCACCCTGGACAGGGAAAGGACTGAAGCTTTCTTT. As protein: CASTLDRERTEAFF.

The chain joins TRBV20-1 to TRBJ2-1; D uncertain. CDR1 is DFQATT and CDR2 is SNEGSKA in the germline V gene (reference sequence). The CDR3 covers 11 residues. V lost 3 bases, J lost 9 bases, and 9 bases lay in between. The CDR3 DNA is TGCAGTGCTAGTCTATGGAGTGAGCAGTTCTTC. Protein sequence: CSASLWSEQFF.

J is TRBJ2-5 and V is TRBV5-6; D gene ambiguous. The CDR3 loop spans 14 amino acids. With 3 bases removed from V and 1 base from J, the gap between germline ends came to 10 bases. Germline V gene lookup returns CDR1 SGHDT and CDR2 YYEEEE. The CDR3 protein is CASSSQHLQETQYF. As DNA, the CDR3 is TGTGCCAGCAGCTCCCAACACCTCCAAGAGACCCAGTACTTC.

This clone was recorded once. This chain uses TRBV5-1 with TRBJ1-1; no clear D gene. V lost 4 bases, J lost 1 base, and 8 bases lay in between. The CDR3 loop spans 13 amino acids. CDR1 SGHRS and CDR2 YFSETQ come from the germline V gene. The CDR3 nucleotides are TGCGCCAGCAGCCCCTCTCAGAACACTGAAGCTTTCTTT. It translates to CASSPSQNTEAFF.

The chain couples TRBV30 to TRBJ2-1, with unresolved D. The V and J ends lost 3 bases and 3 bases respectively, with 9 bases between them. Germline V gives CDR1 GTSNPN, CDR2 SVGIG (reference sequence). The CDR3 length is 13 residues. CDR3: CAWSPVLYNEQFF. The CDR3 bases are TGTGCCTGGAGCCCGGTCCTCTACAATGAGCAGTTCTTC.

The DNA of the CDR3 is TGTGCCAGCAGCTTAACCATGAACACTGAAGCTTTCTTT. This codes for CASSLTMNTEAFF. J is TRBJ1-1 and V is TRBV7-2, with unresolved D. The CDR3 has 13 residues. Germline values: CDR1 SGHTA, CDR2 FQGNSA. V was clipped by 2 bases and J by 0 bases, with 4 bases between them.

The rearrangement uses TRBV4-3 and TRBJ1-1, with D unresolved. Trimming cost V 8 bases and J 0 bases, with 13 bases left between them. The CDR3 has 14 amino acids. The germline gives CDR1 LGHNA, CDR2 YSLEER. CDR3 nucleotide sequence: TGCGCCAGCTCGGTGAGCCGCTTGAACACTGAAGCTTTCTTT. Encoded protein: CASSVSRLNTEAFF.

This clone was recorded only once. The CDR3 bases are TGTGCCAGTAGTATAGGTCAGGGAAGTACTGAAGCTTTCTTT. It translates to CASSIGQGSTEAFF. The J gene is TRBJ1-1, the V gene TRBV19; D might be TRBD1 (5 bases). CDR3 length equals 14 residues. Germline V CDR1 and CDR2: LNHDA, SQIVND (reference sequence). Trimming cost V 1 base and J 5 bases, with 11 bases left between them.

The chain couples TRBV9 to TRBJ1-4; no definite D call. The ends were cut back, 0 bases at V and 8 bases at J, with 14 bases in the middle. The CDR3 consists of 15 residues. The germline V gene has CDR1 SGDLS and CDR2 YYNGEE. The CDR3 nucleotides are TGTGCCAGCAGCGTAGAGGGAGGCACCCCGGAAAAACTGTTTTTT. This encodes CASSVEGGTPEKLFF.

The genes are TRBV5-8 and TRBJ2-5; possible D gene TRBD2, 5 bases. Germline CDR1 reads SGHTS; CDR2 reads YDEGEE. V dropped 0 bases and J dropped 5 bases, with 5 bases sitting between them. The length of the CDR3 is 12 residues. CDR3 residues: CASSLVAETQYF. CDR3 nucleotide sequence: TGTGCCAGCAGCTTGGTAGCGGAGACCCAGTACTTC. Based on the CDR3 plus reference TRBV5-8 and TRBJ2-5, the full variable domain is EAGVTQSPTHLIKTRGQQATLRCSPISGHTSVYWYQQALGLGLQFLLWYDEGEERNRGNFPPRFSGRQFPNYSSELNVNALELEDSALYLCASSLVAETQYFGPGTRLLVL.

This sequence joins TRBV5-5 and TRBJ1-1, with a weak D call TRBD1 (5 bases). Trimming stripped 0 bases from V and 5 bases from J, with 11 bases between. This CDR3 is 14 amino acids long. The germline V gene encodes CDR1 SGHKS and CDR2 YYEKEE (reference sequence). In DNA form, the CDR3 reads TGTGCCAGCAGCTTGGACAGGAGGAGGACTGAAGCTTTCTTT. It is translated as CASSLDRRRTEAFF.